The 28 T cell receptor beta chains listed next were all sequenced from one sample in a study of CD8 T cells in ankylosing spondylitis. TCRdb reprocessed the 5' RACE reads with MiXCR, giving one entry per CDR3 protein. The data contain around 210,000 distinct CDR3 sequences, 8.2% of them singletons. The material sequenced was blood, either unsorted or a sorted T cell fraction (not recorded which). These receptors all come from a female donor with ankylosing spondylitis or in good health (not recorded which).

Many counts were recorded for this clonotype. V gene TRBV4-3 combines with J gene TRBJ1-5; TRBD1 is a possible D gene (5 bases). The CDR3 covers 16 residues. Trimming shortened V by 1 base and J by 0 bases, and 10 bases separated the two germline ends. Per the germline V gene, CDR1 is LGHNA and CDR2 is YSLEER. CDR3 nucleotides: TGCGCCAGCAGCCAAGGGACACCGTTTAGCAATCAGCCCCAGCATTTT. Its protein product is CASSQGTPFSNQPQHF.

This clonotype has at least ten counts. The chain employs TRBV20-1 and TRBJ2-1, with TRBD2 matching over 15 bases. Germline V gene lookup returns CDR1 DFQATT and CDR2 SNEGSKA (reference sequence). CDR3 length equals 15 residues. V lost 5 bases, J lost 6 bases, and 5 bases stayed unmatched. DNA of the CDR3: TGCAGTGCTTCGGGACTAGCGGGAGGAACCAATGAGCAGTTCTTC. Protein sequence: CSASGLAGGTNEQFF.

This clonotype was detected many times. The chain uses TRBV5-1 and TRBJ2-5; D ambiguous. CDR1 and CDR2 from the germline V gene are SGHRS and YFSETQ. V shed 0 bases and J shed 2 bases, with 8 bases lying between them. The CDR3 covers 14 residues. The CDR3 DNA follows: TGCGCCAGCAGCTTGGGCTCCAGGCAAGAGACCCAGTACTTC. Amino acids: CASSLGSRQETQYF.

Ten or more counts support this clonotype. The CDR3, as DNA: TGTGCCAGCAGTTTACCGGCCGGGGAGCTGTTTTTT. Its protein product is CASSLPAGELFF. The chain has TRBV27 and TRBJ2-2, with no clear D. Between the trimmed V and J ends, which lost 2 bases and 6 bases, there was a span of 4 bases. The CDR3 extends over 12 amino acids. Per the germline V gene, CDR1 is MNHEY and CDR2 is SMNVEV (reference sequence).

Ten or more counts support this clonotype. This chain joins TRBV27 and TRBJ2-1, with 11 nucleotides matching TRBD2. In germline, CDR1 is MNHEY, CDR2 SMNVEV (reference sequence). CDR3 length: 15 amino acids. Trimming removed 3 bases from V and 8 bases from J; junction bases left unmatched: 6. CDR3 sequence: CASSFSGRAKYEQFF. The CDR3 coding sequence is TGTGCCAGCAGTTTTAGCGGGAGGGCCAAGTATGAGCAGTTCTTC.

This clonotype was recorded a few times. V is TRBV7-9 and J is TRBJ2-5; no clear D. V dropped 5 bases and J dropped 5 bases, with 12 bases sitting between them. Germline V gives CDR1 SEHNR, CDR2 FQNEAQ (reference sequence). The CDR3 contains 13 residues. In DNA, the CDR3 is TGTGCCAGCAGCCCCGAGGATCGGGAGACCCAGTACTTC. Its translation: CASSPEDRETQYF.

This clonotype has ten or more counts. V usage is TRBV20-1 and J usage is TRBJ2-7; 11 positions agree with TRBD1. Trimming at V came to 5 bases and at J to 0 bases, leaving 6 bases not matched to a gene. The CDR3 runs 15 residues. CDR1 DFQATT and CDR2 SNEGSKA come from the germline V gene (reference sequence). CDR3 in DNA: TGCAGTGCTTATGGGGGACAGGGGGGCTCCTACGAGCAGTACTTC. Translated: CSAYGGQGGSYEQYF.

At least ten counts were recorded for this clonotype. The chain carries TRBV11-2 and TRBJ2-5, with a possible D match to TRBD2 (5 bases). V was cut by 5 bases and J by 7 bases, with 14 bases left in between. The germline V gene encodes CDR1 SGHAT and CDR2 FQNNGV. This CDR3 is built from 13 residues. The CDR3 DNA reads as TGTGCCAGCAGCACCCGGAGCGGTAGGACCCAGTACTTC. It translates to CASSTRSGRTQYF.

The sample holds many counts of this clonotype. The chain has TRBV7-2 and TRBJ2-7, with D maybe TRBD2 (5 bases). The CDR3 is 12 residues long. Trimming shortened V by 0 bases and J by 7 bases, and 7 bases separated the two germline ends. CDR1 and CDR2 from the germline V gene are SGHTA and FQGNSA. The CDR3 nucleotides are TGTGCCAGCAGCTTAGCGGGAGCTGAGCAGTACTTC. This translates into CASSLAGAEQYF.

The chain is built from TRBV13 and TRBJ2-3, with a tentative D call TRBD2 (6 bases). Germline V gives CDR1 PRHDT, CDR2 FYEKMQ (reference sequence). V lost 2 bases, J lost 3 bases, and 12 bases lay in between. The CDR3 extends over 15 amino acids. The CDR3 sequence: CASSLRPGGTDTQYF. The CDR3 nucleotides read TGTGCCAGCAGCTTACGACCTGGAGGGACAGATACGCAGTATTTT. Full variable domain (outside the CDR3, taken from reference TRBV13 and TRBJ2-3): AAGVIQSPRHLIKEKRETATLKCYPIPRHDTVYWYQQGPGQDPQFLISFYEKMQSDKGSIPDRFSAQQFSDYHSELNMSSLELGDSALYFCASSLRPGGTDTQYFGPGTRLTVL.

This clonotype appeared many times. J is TRBJ2-5 and V is TRBV12-3 or TRBV12-4, with D hard to call. The CDR3 totals 13 residues. V dropped 3 bases and J dropped 9 bases, with 14 bases sitting between them. The CDR3 DNA is TGTGCCAGCAGTTTCCTTGAGGCCATGGCCCAGTACTTC. Translation: CASSFLEAMAQYF.

This clonotype was seen ten or more times. CDR3 residues: CASSEGRFEQFF. The CDR3 DNA reads as TGTGCCAGCAGTGAAGGACGGTTCGAGCAGTTCTTC. The chain uses TRBV2 and TRBJ2-1; the D is unclear. Per germline, CDR1 SNHLY and CDR2 FYNNEI. Between the trimmed V and J ends, which lost 1 base and 10 bases, there was a span of 8 bases. The CDR3 has 12 amino acids.

This chain connects TRBV29-1 to TRBJ2-5; no clear D. The CDR3 length is 12 residues. Germline CDR1 SQVTM, CDR2 ANQGSEA. Trimming removed 4 bases from V and 5 bases from J, with 11 bases in between. The CDR3 here is CSVAVSRETQYF. The DNA of the CDR3 is TGCAGCGTTGCGGTTTCGCGGGAGACCCAGTACTTC.

This clonotype was seen ten or more times. This sequence joins TRBV29-1 and TRBJ2-1; the D gene is possibly TRBD1 (6 bases). Germline V gives CDR1 SQVTM, CDR2 ANQGSEA. CDR3 length: 13 amino acids. Trimming stripped 4 bases from V and 4 bases from J, with 11 bases between. The CDR3 coding sequence is TGCAGCGTTGGCAAGACAGGATACAATGAGCAGTTCTTC. It specifies CSVGKTGYNEQFF.

This clonotype was recorded at least ten times. This sequence joins TRBV12-3 or TRBV12-4 and TRBJ1-2; TRBD1 aligns across 7 bases. With 6 bases clipped from V and 9 bases from J, the junction kept 13 bases outside the gene matches. The CDR3 has 14 residues. CDR3 sequence: CASSLGRDSSSYTF. The CDR3 DNA is TGTGCCAGCAGCCTCGGGCGGGACAGCTCCAGCTACACCTTC.

This clonotype was detected many times. The chain uses TRBV20-1 and TRBJ2-7, with TRBD1 matching over 8 bases. With V trimmed by 5 bases and J by 5 bases, 8 bases remained unmatched. The germline CDR1 and CDR2 sequences are DFQATT and SNEGSKA (reference sequence). The length of the CDR3 is 13 residues. CDR3 sequence (DNA): TGCAGTGCTCCTGGACAGGGTAGCAACGAGCAGTACTTC. It is translated as CSAPGQGSNEQYF.

This clonotype appeared many times. The chain uses TRBV12-5 and TRBJ2-1, with 8 positions matching TRBD1. CDR3 length: 16 amino acids. CDR1 is LGHNT, CDR2 FRNRAP, per germline. Trimming removed 5 bases from V and 5 bases from J; junction bases left unmatched: 11. The CDR3 DNA reads as TGTGCTAGTGGTCTGGCAGGGGGCTTAGGGGACAATGAGCAGTTCTTC. Protein product: CASGLAGGLGDNEQFF.

This chain uses TRBV2 with TRBJ2-7; 7 bases are shared with TRBD1. With V trimmed by 7 bases and J by 0 bases, 6 bases remained unmatched. The germline V gene encodes CDR1 SNHLY and CDR2 FYNNEI. CDR3 length: 14 amino acids. The CDR3 reads CASTKGAGSYEQYF. CDR3 in DNA: TGTGCCAGCACCAAGGGGGCCGGCTCCTACGAGCAGTACTTC. The full variable domain, with the rest looked up from reference TRBV2 and TRBJ2-7, is EPEVTQTPSHQVTQMGQEVILRCVPISNHLYFYWYRQILGQKVEFLVSFYNNEISEKSEIFDDQFSVERPDGSNFTLKIRSTKLEDSAMYFCASTKGAGSYEQYFGPGTRLTVT.

The chain joins TRBV7-2 to TRBJ1-5, with no clear D. The CDR3 sequence is 15 residues long. CDR1 SGHTA and CDR2 FQGNSA come from the germline V gene. The V end lost 0 bases, the J end lost 6 bases, and 12 bases lay between the germline ends. CDR3 nucleotide sequence: TGTGCCAGCAGCTTAGCGCCGGGTTTGGGTCAGCCCCAGCATTTT. Translating it yields CASSLAPGLGQPQHF.

This clonotype has ten or more counts. This chain uses TRBV19 with TRBJ1-5; D gene ambiguous. From germline, CDR1 is LNHDA and CDR2 SQIVND (reference sequence). V dropped 8 bases and J dropped 0 bases, with 14 bases sitting between them. This CDR3 region has 15 residues. The CDR3 spells CASRPLGNSNQPQHF. The CDR3, as DNA: TGTGCCAGTCGACCCCTGGGGAATAGCAATCAGCCCCAGCATTTT.

J is TRBJ1-4 and V is TRBV7-2; D unclear. The CDR3 length is 14 residues. Trimming cost V 8 bases and J 0 bases, with 10 bases left between them. Germline assignment: CDR1 SGHTA and CDR2 FQGNSA. CDR3 DNA sequence: TGTGCCAGCGGCACCCCAGCAACTAATGAAAAACTGTTTTTT. This encodes CASGTPATNEKLFF. Looking up the rest from reference TRBV7-2 and TRBJ1-4 gives the full variable domain: GAGVSQSPSNKVTEKGKDVELRCDPISGHTALYWYRQSLGQGLEFLIYFQGNSAPDKSGLPSDRFSAERTGGSVSTLTIQRTQQEDSAVYLCASGTPATNEKLFFGSGTQLSVL.

This clonotype was seen more than once but under ten times. This chain links TRBV25-1 with TRBJ2-6, with 9 bases that match TRBD1. From germline, CDR1 is MGHDK and CDR2 SYGVNS. The CDR3 has 17 amino acids. The junction had 12 bases not matched to a gene; V was cut back by 8 bases and J by 4 bases. Here the CDR3 reads CASSSGTGFSGANVLTF. The DNA of the CDR3 is TGTGCCAGCTCCTCCGGGACAGGGTTCTCCGGGGCCAACGTCCTGACTTTC.

This clonotype has ten or more counts. The chain is built from TRBV27 and TRBJ1-1; no definite D call. With 4 bases removed from V and 10 bases from J, the gap between germline ends came to 13 bases. The CDR3 is 12 amino acids. The V gene's germline CDR1 is MNHEY and CDR2 SMNVEV (reference sequence). CDR3 sequence (DNA): TGTGCCAGCAGTTATAGCTTTCAACGAGCTTTCTTT. Protein product: CASSYSFQRAFF.

This clonotype was detected ten times or more. Here the CDR3 DNA reads TGTGCCAGCAGTCCCCGGGGTCCTGGCGGGACAGATACGCAGTATTTT. Its translation: CASSPRGPGGTDTQYF. This chain connects TRBV12-3 or TRBV12-4 to TRBJ2-3; a weak D match, TRBD2 (5 bases). The V end lost 5 bases, the J end lost 3 bases, and 18 bases lay between the germline ends. The CDR3 covers 16 residues.

This clonotype was seen many times. The gene calls are TRBV6-2 or TRBV6-3 and TRBJ1-5; unclear D gene. With 4 bases removed from V and 7 bases from J, the gap between germline ends came to 20 bases. CDR1 is MNHEY and CDR2 is SVGEGT in the germline V gene. The CDR3 has 16 residues. The CDR3 protein is CASSWRRMASSQPQHF. In nucleotides, the CDR3 is TGTGCCAGCAGTTGGCGGAGGATGGCCTCTTCACAGCCCCAGCATTTT.

As for this clonotype: A much larger clone differs by one base, so this may be a read error. V and J are TRBV27 and TRBJ2-2, with D possibly TRBD1 on 5 matching bases. CDR1 MNHEY and CDR2 SMNVEV come from the germline V gene (reference sequence). This CDR3 spans 15 amino acids. Here the CDR3 reads CVSSRQFVGPGELFF. The CDR3 nucleotides are TGTGTCAGCAGTCGACAGTTCGTCGGGCCCGGGGAGCTGTTTTTT.

This clonotype has a count of ten or more. The chain combines TRBV4-3 with TRBJ2-1; D remains ambiguous. The V gene's germline CDR1 is LGHNA and CDR2 YSLEER. CDR3 size: 14 residues. The V gene lost 1 base and the J gene lost 5 bases, with 9 bases spanning the gap. CDR3 residues: CASSQGTMHNEQFF. For the CDR3, the DNA is TGCGCCAGCAGCCAAGGAACGATGCACAATGAGCAGTTCTTC.

This clonotype was counted many times. This chain connects TRBV6-2 or TRBV6-3 to TRBJ2-7; D tentatively fits TRBD1 or TRBD2 (5 bases each). The CDR3 is made up of 14 amino acids. Per germline, CDR1 MNHEY and CDR2 SVGEGT. Trimming removed 2 bases at V and 6 bases at J, with 14 bases between. The CDR3 nucleotides read TGTGCCAGCAGTTACATGGGAGTGGGGCTCGAGCAGTACTTC. This codes for CASSYMGVGLEQYF.